Listed below are T cell receptor beta chains from one sample, sequenced in a study of blood T cell repertoires in COVID-19. Clones were sequenced by immunoSEQ multiplex PCR, and TCRdb holds only the in-frame ones, with some missing. The repertoire includes around 94,000 clones, roughly 89% of them detected once, and 1.9% sits in the top ten. The specimen sequenced was peripheral blood. The receptors were sampled from a woman aged 45 to 65 with COVID-19, enrolled during active disease. The CDR3 runs from the conserved cysteine through the conserved F or W. A D gene is named only where the DNA matches it firmly. Clone size appears in some rows only: once, few, many, or a class for an expanded clone.

V	J	D	size	CDR3	DNA
TRBV3-1/TRBV3-2	TRBJ1-3	-	-	CASSQDQGGNLPLNTIYF	TGTGCCAGCAGCCAAGATCAGGGCGGAAATCTGCCCCTAAACACCATATATTTT
TRBV11-2	TRBJ1-5	-	once	CASSLGLQGGQPQHF	TGTGCCAGCAGCTTAGGCCTTCAAGGAGGTCAGCCCCAGCATTTT
TRBV30	TRBJ1-6	-	once	CAWSERRGSSPLHF	TGTGCCTGGAGTGAACGAAGGGGAAGTTCACCCCTCCACTTT
TRBV7-2	TRBJ2-3	TRBD2	-	CASSFFPSGGAPDTQYF	TGTGCCAGCAGCTTTTTCCCTAGCGGGGGGGCTCCAGATACGCAGTATTTT
TRBV30	TRBJ2-3	TRBD2	-	CAWSLAGAAPSQYF	TGTGCCTGGTCACTAGCGGGGGCTGCCCCCTCGCAGTATTTT
TRBV12-5	TRBJ2-2	-	-	CASGLVLGARFHTGELFF	TGTGCTAGTGGTTTGGTATTGGGGGCACGATTTCACACCGGGGAGCTGTTTTTT
TRBV10-3	TRBJ1-2	TRBD1	-	CAITKQGDYGYTF	TGTGCCATCACCAAACAGGGGGACTATGGCTACACCTTC
TRBV28	TRBJ2-2	TRBD1	-	CASWERGRAGELFF	TGTGCCAGCTGGGAAAGGGGGCGCGCCGGGGAGCTGTTTTTT
TRBV6-2/TRBV6-3	TRBJ2-1	-	-	CASSSKRVTNEQFF	TGTGCCAGCAGTTCAAAGAGGGTCACAAATGAGCAGTTCTTC
TRBV6-5	TRBJ1-2	-	-	CASSSGGLAYGYTF	TGTGCCAGCTCTTCAGGAGGACTAGCCTATGGCTACACCTTC
TRBV29-1	TRBJ1-2	-	-	CSVERPRARDSYGYTF	TGCAGCGTTGAACGTCCGAGAGCCCGGGACTCCTATGGCTACACCTTC
TRBV19	TRBJ2-1	TRBD2	-	CASSGVAGAYNEQFF	TGTGCCAGTAGTGGAGTAGCGGGGGCCTACAATGAGCAGTTCTTC
TRBV9	TRBJ2-5	TRBD2	-	CASSVSGGPQETQYF	TGTGCCAGCAGCGTTAGCGGGGGGCCCCAAGAGACCCAGTACTTC
TRBV6-2/TRBV6-3	TRBJ1-1	-	once	CASSYSSAGRAFF	TGTGCCAGCAGTTACTCGAGTGCGGGGAGGGCTTTCTTT
TRBV6-5	TRBJ2-2	TRBD1	-	CAILTGGLNTGELFF	TGTGCCATCCTAACAGGGGGGCTTAACACCGGGGAGCTGTTTTTT
TRBV27	TRBJ2-1	-	once	CASSPYYRDVYNEQFF	TGTGCCAGCAGTCCCTATTACAGGGATGTCTACAATGAGCAGTTCTTC
TRBV24-1	TRBJ2-1	TRBD2	-	CATSDSTSGGYNEQFF	TGTGCCACCAGTGACTCCACTAGCGGGGGCTACAATGAGCAGTTCTTC
TRBV9	TRBJ2-3	-	-	CASSVVGVGLGTDTQYF	TGTGCCAGCAGCGTAGTGGGTGTAGGTCTAGGCACAGATACGCAGTATTTT
TRBV5-1	TRBJ2-3	TRBD1	-	CASSLGQGFRTDTQYF	TGCGCCAGCAGCTTGGGACAGGGGTTTCGCACAGATACGCAGTATTTT
TRBV18	TRBJ2-1	-	-	CASSLGAGTNNEQFF	TGTGCCAGCTCACTAGGGGCGGGGACGAACAATGAGCAGTTCTTC
TRBV11-3	TRBJ1-1	-	once	CASSLEWGDTEAFF	TGTGCCAGCAGCTTAGAATGGGGGGACACTGAAGCTTTCTTT
TRBV19	TRBJ1-5	-	-	CASNGFRVGNQPQHF	TGTGCCAGTAACGGATTCCGGGTCGGCAATCAGCCCCAGCATTTT
TRBV10-1	TRBJ2-1	TRBD1	-	CASSRTGGANEQFF	TGCGCCAGCAGTAGAACAGGGGGCGCGAATGAGCAGTTCTTC
TRBV3-1/TRBV3-2	TRBJ1-2	-	-	CASSHGTNYGYTF	TGTGCCAGCAGCCACGGGACTAACTATGGCTACACCTTC
TRBV15	TRBJ1-2	TRBD1	-	CATSREKGAAYGYTF	TGTGCCACCAGCAGAGAAAAGGGGGCGGCCTATGGCTACACCTTC
TRBV10-3	TRBJ2-3	-	-	CAISDSGSEDTQYF	TGTGCCATCAGTGATTCGGGATCGGAAGATACGCAGTATTTT
TRBV28	TRBJ2-1	-	-	CASSLAAIRGSEQFF	TGTGCCAGCAGTTTAGCGGCGATCAGGGGCAGTGAGCAGTTCTTC
TRBV6-4	TRBJ2-2	TRBD1	-	CASEADRGQSGELFF	TGTGCCAGCGAGGCGGACAGGGGTCAATCCGGGGAGCTGTTTTTT
TRBV7-3	TRBJ1-3	-	-	CASSSSGGSGNTIYF	TGTGCCAGCAGCTCTAGTGGTGGCTCTGGAAACACCATATATTTT
TRBV10-3	TRBJ1-4	-	once	CAISIGRGATNEKLFF	TGTGCCATCAGTATCGGCAGGGGTGCAACTAATGAAAAACTGTTTTTT
TRBV12-3/TRBV12-4	TRBJ1-1	TRBD1	once	CASSGQGRIQAFF	TGTGCCAGCAGCGGACAGGGAAGGATCCAAGCTTTCTTT
TRBV19	TRBJ1-5	-	once	CASSIVAGAYSNQPQHF	TGTGCCAGTAGTATAGTTGCAGGGGCTTATAGCAATCAGCCCCAGCATTTT
TRBV18	TRBJ2-3	TRBD1	-	CASSPGTASTDTQYF	TGTGCCAGCTCCCCCGGGACAGCTAGCACAGATACGCAGTATTTT
TRBV15	TRBJ2-3	-	-	CATSRAGDSVVF	TGTGCCACCAGCAGAGCCGGGGACTCTGTCGTTTTT
TRBV6-5	TRBJ2-3	-	-	CASSYLQGSTDTQYF	TGTGCCAGCAGTTACTTACAGGGTTCCACAGATACGCAGTATTTT
TRBV5-3	TRBJ1-2	-	-	CARSLDVRCDYGYTF	TGTGCCAGAAGTTTGGACGTCAGATGTGACTATGGCTACACCTTC
TRBV5-8	TRBJ1-1	-	-	CASSLGALSNTEAFF	TGTGCCAGCAGCTTGGGTGCTCTATCGAACACTGAAGCTTTCTTT
TRBV5-1	TRBJ1-6	TRBD1	-	CASSLAGTGSSYNSPLHF	TGCGCCAGCAGCTTGGCGGGGACAGGGAGCTCCTATAATTCACCCCTCCACTTT
TRBV11-3	TRBJ2-1	-	-	CASSPAGGLAAFYEQFF	TGTGCCAGCAGCCCCGCGGGCGGGCTAGCAGCTTTCTATGAGCAGTTCTTC
TRBV6-5	TRBJ1-1	-	-	CASCRGRWTEAFF	TGTGCCAGCTGTCGAGGTAGGTGGACTGAAGCTTTCTTT